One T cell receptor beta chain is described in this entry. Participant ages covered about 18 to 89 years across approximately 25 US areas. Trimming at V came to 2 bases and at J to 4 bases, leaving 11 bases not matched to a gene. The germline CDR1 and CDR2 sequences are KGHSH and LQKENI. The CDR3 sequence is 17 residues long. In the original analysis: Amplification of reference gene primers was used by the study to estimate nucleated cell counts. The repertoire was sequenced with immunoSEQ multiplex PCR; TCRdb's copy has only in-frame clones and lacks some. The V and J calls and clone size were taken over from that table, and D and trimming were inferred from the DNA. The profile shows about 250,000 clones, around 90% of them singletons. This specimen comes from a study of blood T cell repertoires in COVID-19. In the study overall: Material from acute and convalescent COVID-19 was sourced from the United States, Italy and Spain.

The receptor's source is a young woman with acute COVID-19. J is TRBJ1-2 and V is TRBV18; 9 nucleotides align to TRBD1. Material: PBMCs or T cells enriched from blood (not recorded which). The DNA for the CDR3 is TGTGCCAGCTCACCAGGGACAGGGAAGAATGTGGGCTATGGCTACACCTTC. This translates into CASSPGTGKNVGYGYTF.